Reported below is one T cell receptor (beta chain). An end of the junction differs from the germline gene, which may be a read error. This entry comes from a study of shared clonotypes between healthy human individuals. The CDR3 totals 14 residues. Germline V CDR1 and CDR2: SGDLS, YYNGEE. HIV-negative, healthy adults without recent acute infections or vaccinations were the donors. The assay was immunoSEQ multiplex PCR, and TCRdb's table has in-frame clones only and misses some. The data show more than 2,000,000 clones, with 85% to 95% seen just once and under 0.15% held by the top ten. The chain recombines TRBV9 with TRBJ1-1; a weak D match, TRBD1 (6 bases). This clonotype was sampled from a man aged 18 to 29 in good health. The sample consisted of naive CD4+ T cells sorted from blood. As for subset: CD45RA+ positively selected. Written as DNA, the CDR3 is TGTGCCAGCAGCCCTCGTGAGGGGGGGAGGGGTCCCCCCTTT. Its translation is CASSPREGGRGPPF.